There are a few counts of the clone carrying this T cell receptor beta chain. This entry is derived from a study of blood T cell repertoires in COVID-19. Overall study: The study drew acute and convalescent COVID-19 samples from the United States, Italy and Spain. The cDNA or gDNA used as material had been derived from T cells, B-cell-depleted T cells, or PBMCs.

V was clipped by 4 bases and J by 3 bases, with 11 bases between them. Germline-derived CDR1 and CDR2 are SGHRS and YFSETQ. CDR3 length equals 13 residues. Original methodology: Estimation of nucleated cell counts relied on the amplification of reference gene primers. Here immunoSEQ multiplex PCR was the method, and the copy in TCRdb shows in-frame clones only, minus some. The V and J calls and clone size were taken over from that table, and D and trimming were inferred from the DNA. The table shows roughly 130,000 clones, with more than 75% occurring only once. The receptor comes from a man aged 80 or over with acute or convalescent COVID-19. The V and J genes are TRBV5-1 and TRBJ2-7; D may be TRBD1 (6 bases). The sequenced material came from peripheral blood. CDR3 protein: CASSQLQGYEQYF. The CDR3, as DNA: TGCGCCAGCAGCCAGCTACAGGGCTACGAGCAGTACTTC.